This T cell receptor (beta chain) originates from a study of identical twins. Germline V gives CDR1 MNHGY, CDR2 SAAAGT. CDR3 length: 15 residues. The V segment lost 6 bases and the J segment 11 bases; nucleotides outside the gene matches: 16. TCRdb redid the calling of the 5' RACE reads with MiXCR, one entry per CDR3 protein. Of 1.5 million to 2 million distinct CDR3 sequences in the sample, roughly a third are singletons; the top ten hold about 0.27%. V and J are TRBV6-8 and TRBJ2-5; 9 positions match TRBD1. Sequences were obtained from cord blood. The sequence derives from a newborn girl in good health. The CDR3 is CASSQRDRDYNEQYF. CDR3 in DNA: TGTGCCAGCAGCCAAAGGGACAGGGACTACAATGAGCAGTACTTC.